Listed below are T cell receptor beta chains from one sample, sequenced in a study of identical twins. Via MiXCR, TCRdb re-called the 5' RACE reads, giving one row per CDR3 protein. The top ten hold 5.4% of the sample, which has about 220,000 distinct CDR3 sequences, 6% to 8.5% seen once. These data also formed part of another study, on yellow fever vaccine responses in identical twins.

The sequenced sample was CD8+ T cells sorted from blood. Receptor source: a young woman in good health. CDR3s include the opening cysteine and the closing phenylalanine or tryptophan. A D gene is named only where the DNA matches it firmly. Clone size, where shown, is once, few, many, or a class for clones that have expanded.

>TRBJ2-7|many|.|TRBV29-1
CSVPSSGGAEQYF
TGCAGCGTACCCTCGTCCGGGGGAGCCGAGCAGTACTTC
>TRBJ2-1|.|.|TRBV27
CASMGGGEINEQFF
TGTGCCAGCATGGGGGGTGGGGAGATCAATGAGCAGTTCTTC
>TRBJ1-5|.|.|TRBV20-1
CSARDGLSNQPQHF
TGCAGTGCTAGGGACGGGCTCAGCAATCAGCCCCAGCATTTT
>TRBJ1-5|.|.|TRBV12-3/TRBV12-4
CASRTDSYNQPQHF
TGTGCCAGCAGAACCGACAGTTACAATCAGCCCCAGCATTTT
>TRBJ2-3|.|.|TRBV7-9
CASSSLAHYTDTQYF
TGTGCCAGCAGCTCTCTGGCCCACTACACAGATACGCAGTATTTT
>TRBJ2-1|.|.|TRBV10-2
CASSGGLGQNEQFF
TGCGCCAGCAGTGGGGGACTGGGCCAGAATGAGCAGTTCTTC
>TRBJ1-6|few|.|TRBV6-1
CASSDAGFNSPLHF
TGTGCCAGCAGTGATGCGGGTTTTAATTCACCCCTCCACTTT
>TRBJ1-5|many|.|TRBV7-6
CASSSSTGPDQPQHF
TGTGCCAGCAGTAGTAGCACGGGGCCGGATCAGCCCCAGCATTTT
>TRBJ2-3|many|TRBD2|TRBV29-1
CSVVGGRPTDTQYF
TGCAGCGTTGTAGGCGGGAGGCCCACAGATACGCAGTATTTT
>TRBJ2-7|.|.|TRBV4-1
CASSQVLDRYYEQYF
TGCGCCAGCAGCCAAGTACTTGACCGCTACTACGAGCAGTACTTC
>TRBJ2-1|few|.|TRBV21-1
CASSKARRGAYNEQFF
TGTGCCAGCAGCAAAGCAAGGAGGGGAGCCTACAATGAGCAGTTCTTC
>TRBJ2-7|many|.|TRBV12-3/TRBV12-4
CASTPGGPSHEQYF
TGTGCCAGCACCCCAGGAGGGCCCTCCCACGAGCAGTACTTC
>TRBJ2-7|many|.|TRBV27
CASSLTGSLHYEQYF
TGTGCCAGCAGTTTGACCGGCTCCCTCCACTACGAGCAGTACTTC
>TRBJ2-7|many|TRBD2|TRBV5-1
CASTTSGSGYEQYF
TGCGCCAGCACCACTAGCGGGAGTGGCTACGAGCAGTACTTC
>TRBJ2-3|.|TRBD1|TRBV9
CASSLRTGPTDTQYF
TGTGCCAGCAGCCTACGGACAGGACCGACAGATACGCAGTATTTT
>TRBJ2-3|few|TRBD2|TRBV4-1
CASSQLALPGLARDTQYF
TGCGCCAGCAGCCAATTGGCTCTCCCGGGACTAGCCCGAGATACGCAGTATTTT
>TRBJ2-1|once|TRBD2|TRBV20-1
CSAREWGTSGSATNEQFF
TGCAGTGCTAGAGAGTGGGGGACTAGCGGGAGCGCAACCAATGAGCAGTTCTTC
>TRBJ2-5|few|.|TRBV12-3/TRBV12-4
CASSYRDPFETQYF
TGTGCCAGCAGTTACCGGGACCCCTTTGAGACCCAGTACTTC
>TRBJ2-1|many|.|TRBV29-1
CSVEAGVRHNEQFF
TGCAGCGTTGAAGCGGGAGTAAGACACAATGAGCAGTTCTTC
>TRBJ2-7|.|TRBD2|TRBV10-2
CASSVGTSGFYEQYF
TGCGCCAGCAGTGTTGGGACTAGCGGTTTCTACGAGCAGTACTTC
>TRBJ1-2|.|.|TRBV10-3
CAISDESYGYTF
TGTGCCATCAGTGATGAGTCCTATGGCTACACCTTC
>TRBJ2-3|.|TRBD2|TRBV24-1
CATSDLAGISTDTQYF
TGTGCCACCAGTGATTTAGCGGGGATTAGCACAGATACGCAGTATTTT